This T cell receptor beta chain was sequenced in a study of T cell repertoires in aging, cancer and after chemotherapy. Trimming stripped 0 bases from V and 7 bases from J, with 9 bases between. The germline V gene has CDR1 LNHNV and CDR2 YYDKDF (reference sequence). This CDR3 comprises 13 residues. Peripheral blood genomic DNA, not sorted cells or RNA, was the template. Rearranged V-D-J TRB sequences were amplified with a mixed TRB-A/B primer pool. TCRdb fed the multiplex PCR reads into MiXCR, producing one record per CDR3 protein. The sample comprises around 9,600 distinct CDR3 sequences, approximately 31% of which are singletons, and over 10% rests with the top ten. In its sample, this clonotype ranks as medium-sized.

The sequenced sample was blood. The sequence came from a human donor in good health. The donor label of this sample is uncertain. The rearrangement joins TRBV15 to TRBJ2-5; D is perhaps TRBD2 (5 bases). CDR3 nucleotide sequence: TGTGCCACCAGCAGAGAAGTCGGAGGGACCCAGTACTTC. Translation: CATSREVGGTQYF.